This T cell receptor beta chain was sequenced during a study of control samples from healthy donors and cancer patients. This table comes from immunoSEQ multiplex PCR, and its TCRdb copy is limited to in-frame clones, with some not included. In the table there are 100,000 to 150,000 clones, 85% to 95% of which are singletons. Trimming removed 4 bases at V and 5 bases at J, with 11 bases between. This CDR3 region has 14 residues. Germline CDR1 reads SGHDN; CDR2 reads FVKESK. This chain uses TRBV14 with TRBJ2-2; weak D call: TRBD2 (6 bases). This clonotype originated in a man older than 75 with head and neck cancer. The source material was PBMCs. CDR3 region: CASSPLGRTGELFF. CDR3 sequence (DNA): TGTGCCAGCAGCCCTCTAGGGAGGACCGGGGAGCTGTTTTTT.